A single sample is the source of the 15 T cell receptor beta chains below, sequenced in a study of T cells expressing NK-cell markers (dated by TCRdb to the early 2020s). The protocol used for the library was 5' RACE. TCRdb records Illumina HiSeq 2000 as the sequencer. Through TCRdb reprocessing, the reads give one entry per CDR3 protein sequence; DNA is omitted. This specimen's table enumerates about 400,000 distinct CDR3 sequences. The ten largest make up around a tenth of the sample. Sequencing was carried out using blood T cells: a sorted CD56 or NKG2C T cell subset, CD4+ or CD8+ T cells, or bulk PBMC T cells (not recorded which). The receptors come from a woman aged 50 to 65 in good health. Donor details come from another sample of the same person, matched by shared clones.

The chain combines TRBV18 with TRBJ1-6; TCRdb names TRBD1, which stays unverified in the absence of DNA. Germline V lookup: CDR1 KGHSH, CDR2 LQKENI. The CDR3 extends over 14 amino acids. CDR3 protein: CASSPTGGQSPLHF.

The chain links TRBV24-1 to TRBJ2-5; no DNA is available, so the TRBD2 call from TCRdb remains unchecked. The CDR3 consists of 18 residues. Germline assignment: CDR1 KGHDR and CDR2 SFDVKD. CDR3 sequence: CATSDNRLAGGWQETQYF.

The chain recombines TRBV24-1 with TRBJ2-1; without DNA, the TCRdb call of TRBD1 cannot be checked. Germline lookup yields CDR1 KGHDR and CDR2 SFDVKD. The CDR3 totals 13 residues. CDR3 sequence: CATSDGAAYEQFF.

CDR3 sequence: CASSRASGMSTGELFF. The V call is TRBV7-3, the J call TRBJ2-2; TCRdb lists TRBD2, though no DNA is available to test this call. Germline V gene sequence: CDR1 SGHTA, CDR2 FQGTGA. CDR3 length equals 16 residues.

The chain has TRBV6-5 and TRBJ2-1. In germline, CDR1 is MNHEY, CDR2 SVGAGI. This CDR3 contains 12 residues. CDR3: CASKVRDNEQFF.

The genes are TRBV15 and TRBJ2-3. This CDR3 contains 14 residues. CDR1 is LNHNV, CDR2 YYDKDF, per germline (reference sequence). The CDR3: CATSREGGPYTQYF.

The V and J genes are TRBV5-1 and TRBJ2-2; with no DNA, the TCRdb D assignment of TRBD1 cannot be verified. CDR3 length: 16 amino acids. Germline CDR1 SGHRS, CDR2 YFSETQ. The CDR3 here is CASSPFRGQNTGELFF.

The chain uses TRBV19 and TRBJ1-1. The CDR3 consists of 15 residues. The germline V gene has CDR1 LNHDA and CDR2 SQIVND (reference sequence). This CDR3 reads CASISTPSSNTEAFF.

The chain is built from TRBV6-5 and TRBJ2-1. Germline CDR1 MNHEY, CDR2 SVGAGI. The CDR3 loop spans 17 amino acids. The CDR3 sequence: CASSRAGVTSSYNEQFF.

The chain combines TRBV20-1 with TRBJ2-3; checking the TCRdb D call of TRBD1 is not possible without DNA. Germline CDR1 is DFQATT and CDR2 is SNEGSKA (reference sequence). The CDR3 runs to 13 residues. CDR3 in amino acids: CSARGSSADTQYF.

The chain couples TRBV6-5 to TRBJ2-1; checking the TCRdb D call of TRBD2 is not possible without DNA. The CDR3 loop spans 11 amino acids. Germline-derived CDR1 and CDR2 are MNHEY and SVGAGI. The chain's CDR3 is CASRGPTYEFF.

The rearrangement uses TRBV10-2 and TRBJ2-3. Looked up from germline, CDR1 is WSHSY and CDR2 is SAAADI. The length of the CDR3 is 13 residues. The CDR3 region is CASRTASTDTQYF.

V gene TRBV20-1 combines with J gene TRBJ2-1; with no DNA, the TCRdb D assignment of TRBD2 cannot be verified. The CDR3 has 16 amino acids. Germline V gene sequence: CDR1 DFQATT, CDR2 SNEGSKA (reference sequence). The CDR3 spells CSAPNSLAGSHNEQFF.

The chain has TRBV7-8 and TRBJ2-2. From germline, CDR1 is SGHVS and CDR2 FQNEAQ. The CDR3 totals 13 residues. Here the CDR3 reads CASSLAKSGELFF. The complete variable domain, with remaining parts taken from reference TRBV7-8 and TRBJ2-2, reads GAGVSQSPRYKVAKRGQDVALRCDPISGHVSLFWYQQALGQGPEFLTYFQNEAQLDKSGLPSDRFFAERPEGSVSTLKIQRTQQEDSAVYLCASSLAKSGELFFGEGSRLTVL.

The V and J genes are TRBV27 and TRBJ2-3; the TCRdb call, TRBD1, lacks DNA for checking. The CDR3 length is 15 residues. The germline V gene encodes CDR1 MNHEY and CDR2 SMNVEV (reference sequence). The CDR3 loop reads CASSPGAISTDTQYF.